The clone carrying this T cell receptor beta chain showed up just once. What it recognizes is unknown. Method: immunoSEQ multiplex PCR; TCRdb's copy keeps in-frame clones and lacks some. This table has 85,000 to 110,000 clones, about 87% appearing once. This sample is part of a study of T cell responses to AZD1222 COVID-19 vaccine. Overall study: Recipients boosted at about 4 weeks or about 12 weeks are pooled.

Study conclusions and caveats: The number of AZD1222 recipients seropositive at baseline was only five or six. Mapped onto spike, vaccine-associated CD4 TCRs spanned it and were dominant at 160-218 and 743-854. Reports indicate that nearly half of spike-specific TCRs are directed at unmutated variant regions.

Germline assignment: CDR1 SGHTS and CDR2 YDEGEE. V was trimmed by 1 base and J by 4 bases, leaving 13 bases between them. The CDR3 has 15 residues. The sample here was peripheral blood, taken on day 0 of AZD1222 vaccination. The V and J genes are TRBV5-8 and TRBJ2-3; D not certain. The source is an adult in good health. This CDR3 is CASSLSDIRPDTQYF. CDR3 bases: TGTGCCAGCAGCTTGTCTGATATACGCCCAGATACGCAGTATTTT.